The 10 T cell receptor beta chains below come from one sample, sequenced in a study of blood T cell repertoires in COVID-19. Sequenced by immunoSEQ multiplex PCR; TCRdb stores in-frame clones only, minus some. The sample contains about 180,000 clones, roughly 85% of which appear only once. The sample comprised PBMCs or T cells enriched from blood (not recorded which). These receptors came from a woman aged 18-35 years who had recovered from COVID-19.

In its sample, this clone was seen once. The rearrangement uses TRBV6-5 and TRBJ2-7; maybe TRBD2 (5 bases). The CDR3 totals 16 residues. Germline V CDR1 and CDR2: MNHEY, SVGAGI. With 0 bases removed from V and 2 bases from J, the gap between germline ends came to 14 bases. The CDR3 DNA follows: TGTGCCAGCAGTTACTCGACCTGGACGGGGACCTACGAGCAGTACTTC. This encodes CASSYSTWTGTYEQYF.

This chain's CDR3 is CASSPGQGLSYEQYF. CDR3 sequence (DNA): TGTGCCAGCAGTCCGGGACAGGGGCTCTCCTACGAGCAGTACTTC. V gene TRBV27 combines with J gene TRBJ2-7, with TRBD1 matching over 10 bases. This CDR3 spans 15 amino acids. From germline, CDR1 is MNHEY and CDR2 SMNVEV (reference sequence). The ends lost 5 bases at V and 0 bases at J; junction bases unmatched: 4.

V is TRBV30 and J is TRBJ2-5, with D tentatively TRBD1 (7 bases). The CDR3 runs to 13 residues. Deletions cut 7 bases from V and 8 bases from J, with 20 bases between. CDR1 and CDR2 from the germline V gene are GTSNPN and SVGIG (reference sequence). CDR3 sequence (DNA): TGTGCCTCCAGCCAGGGGGGCGCTGAAACCCAGTACTTC. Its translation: CASSQGGAETQYF.

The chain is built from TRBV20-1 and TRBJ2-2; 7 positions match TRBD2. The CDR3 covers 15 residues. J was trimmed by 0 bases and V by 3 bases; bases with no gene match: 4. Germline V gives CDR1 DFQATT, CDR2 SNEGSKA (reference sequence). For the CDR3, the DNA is TGCAGTGCTAGTGGAGCGGGGACGAACACCGGGGAGCTGTTTTTT. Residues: CSASGAGTNTGELFF.

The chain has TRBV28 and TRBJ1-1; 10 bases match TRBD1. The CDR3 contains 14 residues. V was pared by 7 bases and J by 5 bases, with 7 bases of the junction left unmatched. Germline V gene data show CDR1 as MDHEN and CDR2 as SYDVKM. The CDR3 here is CASTGQGFGTEAFF. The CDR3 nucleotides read TGTGCCAGCACGGGACAGGGGTTTGGGACTGAAGCTTTCTTT.

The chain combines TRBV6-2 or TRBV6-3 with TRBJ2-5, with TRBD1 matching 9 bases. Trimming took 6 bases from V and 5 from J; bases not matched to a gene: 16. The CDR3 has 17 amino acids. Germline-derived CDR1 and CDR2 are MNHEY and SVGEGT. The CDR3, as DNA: TGTGCCAGCAGCAAGCTCGGGACAGGGCTCCAAAAGGAGACCCAGTACTTC. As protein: CASSKLGTGLQKETQYF.

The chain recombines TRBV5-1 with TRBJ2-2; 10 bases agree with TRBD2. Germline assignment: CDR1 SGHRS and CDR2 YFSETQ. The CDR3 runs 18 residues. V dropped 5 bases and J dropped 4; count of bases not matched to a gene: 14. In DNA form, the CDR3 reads TGCGCCAGCAGTGGAGTAGCGGGGGGCCCGGGGGGCACCGGGGAGCTGTTTTTT. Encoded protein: CASSGVAGGPGGTGELFF.

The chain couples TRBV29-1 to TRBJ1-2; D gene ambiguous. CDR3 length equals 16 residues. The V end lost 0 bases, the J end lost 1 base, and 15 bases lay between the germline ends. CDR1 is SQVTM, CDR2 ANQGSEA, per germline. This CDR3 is CSVEDRGTPRNYGYTF. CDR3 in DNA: TGCAGCGTTGAAGATCGGGGAACCCCCCGTAACTATGGCTACACCTTC.

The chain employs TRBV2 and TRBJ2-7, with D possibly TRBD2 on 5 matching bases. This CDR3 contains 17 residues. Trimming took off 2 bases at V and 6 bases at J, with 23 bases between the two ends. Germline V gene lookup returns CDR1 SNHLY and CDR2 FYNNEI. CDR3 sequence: CASSEPPRDKPLVEQYF. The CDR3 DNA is TGTGCCAGCAGTGAACCCCCTCGGGATAAGCCCCTAGTCGAGCAGTACTTC.

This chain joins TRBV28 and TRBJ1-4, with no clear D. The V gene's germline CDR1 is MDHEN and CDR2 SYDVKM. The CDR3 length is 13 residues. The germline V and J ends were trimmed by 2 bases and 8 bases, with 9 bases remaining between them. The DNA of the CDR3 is TGTGCCAGCAGTTTAGCCCGGTGGGAAAAACTGTTTTTT. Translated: CASSLARWEKLFF.